This T cell receptor beta chain came from a study of cytomegalovirus exposure and HLA in healthy donors. PCR employed 60 Vbeta and 13 Jbeta primers. Repertoires were generated with immunoSEQ multiplex PCR, while TCRdb's copy carries only in-frame clones and drops some. The sample carries roughly 150,000 clones, 80% recorded once. About this clone: At one boundary the junction diverges from the germline segment, which might be a read error.

Germline V gene sequence: CDR1 SEHNR, CDR2 FQNEAQ (reference sequence). The CDR3 totals 12 residues. Donors were ostensibly healthy at sampling, although undocumented immune exposures were probable. Sequences were obtained from PBMCs. The rearrangement joins TRBV7-9 to TRBJ1-1, with D hard to call. The receptor was derived from a middle-aged woman in good health and CMV-seronegative. CDR3 amino acids: CSSSLAVSEAFF. The CDR3 nucleotides are TGTTCCAGCAGCTTAGCGGTGAGTGAAGCTTTCTTT.